This TCR beta chain was sequenced during a study of brain metastases from non-small cell lung cancer. Study-wide results and caveats: Brain metastases shared most TCR repertoire with primaries, with sparse T cells. Compared with primary tumors, brain metastases showed less T-cell infiltration. T-cell clones appeared expanded in nearly 65% of brain metastases relative to matched primary tumors.

Note on this clone: Its antigen is undetermined.

The CDR3 has 13 residues. Germline V gene lookup returns CDR1 SEHNR and CDR2 FQNEAQ (reference sequence). After removal of 5 bases from V and 6 bases from J, the junction contained 3 bases not matched to a gene. Clones were sequenced by immunoSEQ multiplex PCR, and TCRdb holds only the in-frame ones, with some missing. The repertoire includes some 1,300 clones, nearly 90% of them detected once, and under 8% sits in the top ten. Sequences were obtained from primary lung tumor tissue. The receptor's source is a donor over 35 with non-small cell lung cancer. The V call is TRBV7-9, the J call TRBJ1-4, with 7 bases aligning to TRBD1. CDR3 bases: TGTGCCAGCAGCACCGACAGGGATGAAAAACTGTTTTTT. It codes for CASSTDRDEKLFF.